This T cell receptor (beta chain) stems from a study of regulatory T cells in long-lasting Graves disease. The time point is: newly diagnosed GD, antithyroid drugs for less than 3 months. Scientists built the TCR library using RNA that was extracted from PBMCs. Diagnosing Graves' disease relied on the American Thyroid Association guidelines. With V trimmed by 2 bases and J by 2 bases, 5 bases remained unmatched. The CDR3 has 16 residues. From germline, CDR1 is SGHKS and CDR2 YYEKEE (reference sequence). Study results and limitations: Patients whose Graves' disease persisted exhibited lower TCR diversity than those newly diagnosed. TRBV28, TRBJ1-2 and TRBJ2-5 emerged as the favored segments in persistent disease.

There are a few counts of this clonotype. Its target is not known. Arm-PCR of CDR3 regions with iRepertoire HTBI primers generated TCR beta libraries. Each CDR3 protein is one row after TCRdb ran MiXCR on the multiplex PCR reads. The sample has 560,000 or so distinct CDR3 sequences, roughly 16% seen once. This sample was also put to use in a study of T cells in Graves' hyperthyroidism and ophthalmopathy.

The sample here was peripheral blood mononuclear cells (PBMCs), taken at new diagnosis, from a patient treated with antithyroid drugs. The receptor was derived from a man between 18 and 35 years old with Graves disease. V usage is TRBV5-5 and J usage is TRBJ2-7; 12 bases fit TRBD1. CDR3 coding DNA: TGTGCCAGCAGCTTAGGGACAGGGGGCACCCCCTACGAGCAGTACTTC. This translates into CASSLGTGGTPYEQYF.